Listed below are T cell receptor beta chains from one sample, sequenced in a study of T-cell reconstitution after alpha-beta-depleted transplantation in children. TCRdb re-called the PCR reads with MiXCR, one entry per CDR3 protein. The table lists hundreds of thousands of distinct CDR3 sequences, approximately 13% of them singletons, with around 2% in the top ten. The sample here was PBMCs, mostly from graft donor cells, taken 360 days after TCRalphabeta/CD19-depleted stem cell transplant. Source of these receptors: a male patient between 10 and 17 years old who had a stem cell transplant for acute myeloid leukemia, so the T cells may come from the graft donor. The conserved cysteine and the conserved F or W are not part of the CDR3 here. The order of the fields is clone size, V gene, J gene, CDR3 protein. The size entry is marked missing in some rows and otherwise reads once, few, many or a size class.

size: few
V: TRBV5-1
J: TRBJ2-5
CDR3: ASRKTSGRPQETQY

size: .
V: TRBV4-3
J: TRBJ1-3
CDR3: ASSHSGERDTIY

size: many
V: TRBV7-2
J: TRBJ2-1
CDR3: ASSLGLTSGKEQF

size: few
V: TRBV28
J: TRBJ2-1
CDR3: ASRLGTSGSAYNEQF

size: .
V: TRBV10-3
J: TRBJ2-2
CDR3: AISERGQEEQSGELF

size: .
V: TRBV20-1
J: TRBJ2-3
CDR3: SAPTFPDQLTDTQY

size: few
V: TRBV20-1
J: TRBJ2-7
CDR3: SARSLRYEQY

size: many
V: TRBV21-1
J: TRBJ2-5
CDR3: ASSISSKVQRVETQY

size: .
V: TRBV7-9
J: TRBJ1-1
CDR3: ASSLEIMNTEAF

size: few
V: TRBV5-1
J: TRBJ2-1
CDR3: ASSFLGLAAYNEQF

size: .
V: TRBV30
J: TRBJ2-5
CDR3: AGTWGGETQY

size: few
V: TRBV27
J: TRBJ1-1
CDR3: ASSFVSTTEAF

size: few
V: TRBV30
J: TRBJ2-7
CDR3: AWKDRGLYEQY

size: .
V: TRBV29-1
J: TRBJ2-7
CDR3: SVGEAGAYEQY

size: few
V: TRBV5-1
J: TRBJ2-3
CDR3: ASSSPFVGVVTDTQY

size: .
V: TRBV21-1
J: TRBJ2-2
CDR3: ASSNRGRNTGELF

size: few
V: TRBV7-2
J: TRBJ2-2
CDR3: ASSRGGGFTGELF

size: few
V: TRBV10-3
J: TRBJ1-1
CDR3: AISFGGTEAF

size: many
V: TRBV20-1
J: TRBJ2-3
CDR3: SASTQY

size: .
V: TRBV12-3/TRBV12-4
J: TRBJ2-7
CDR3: ASSLAVSGLNYEQY

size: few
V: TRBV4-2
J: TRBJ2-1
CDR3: ASSQAGLAGGLEQF

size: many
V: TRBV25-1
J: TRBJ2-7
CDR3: ASSAGTLFYEQY

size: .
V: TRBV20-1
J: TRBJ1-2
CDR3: TPRGPNYGYT

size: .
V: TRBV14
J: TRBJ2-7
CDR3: ASSTAPGYQGAYEQY

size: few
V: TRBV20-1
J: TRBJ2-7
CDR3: SARVGEAGGYEQY

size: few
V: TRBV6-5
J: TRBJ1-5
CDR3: ASSYTGLGVAQH

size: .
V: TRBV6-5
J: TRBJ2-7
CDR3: ASSYHGQGDYEQY

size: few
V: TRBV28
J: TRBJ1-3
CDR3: ASSLISGFDGNTIY

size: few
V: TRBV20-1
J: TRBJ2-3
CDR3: SARDFPTDTQY

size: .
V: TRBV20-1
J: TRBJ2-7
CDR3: SAEEAGVDYEQY

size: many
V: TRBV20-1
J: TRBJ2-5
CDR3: SARDPGDRAEETQY

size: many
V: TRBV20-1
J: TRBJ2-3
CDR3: SARLSGGADTQY

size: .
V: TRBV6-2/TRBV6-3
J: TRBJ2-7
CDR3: ASSLRLISYEQY

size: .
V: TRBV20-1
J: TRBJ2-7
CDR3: SASAGLAGVYEQY

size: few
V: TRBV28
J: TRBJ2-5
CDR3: ASHKAGGQETQY

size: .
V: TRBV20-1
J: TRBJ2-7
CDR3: SAREPLAGYEQY

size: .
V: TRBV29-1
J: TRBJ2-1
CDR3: SVLEHEQF

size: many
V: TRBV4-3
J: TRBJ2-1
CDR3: ASRATSGRSDEQF

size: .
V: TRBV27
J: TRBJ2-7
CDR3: ANLGLARYEQY

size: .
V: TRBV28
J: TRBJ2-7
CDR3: ASNPGTRTYEQY

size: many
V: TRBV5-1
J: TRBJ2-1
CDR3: ASSPRRSGYNEQF

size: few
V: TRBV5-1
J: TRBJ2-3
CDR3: ASSLAIGRDTQY

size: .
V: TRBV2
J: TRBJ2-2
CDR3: ASSERGSILTGELF

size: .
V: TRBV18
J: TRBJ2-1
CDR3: ASSPLAGVENEQF

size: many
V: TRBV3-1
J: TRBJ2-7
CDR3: ASSQDYLYDEQY

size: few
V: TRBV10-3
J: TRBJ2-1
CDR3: ATGGLGDNEQF

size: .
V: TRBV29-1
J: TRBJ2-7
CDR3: SAEGRREQY

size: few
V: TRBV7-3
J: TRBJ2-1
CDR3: ASSPFKTSGTLNEQF

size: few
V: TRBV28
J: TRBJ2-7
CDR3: ASSLRLAGVNPSYEQY

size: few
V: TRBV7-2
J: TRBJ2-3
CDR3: ASSFGVSTDTQY